The clone carrying this TCR beta chain appeared a single time. A junction end diverges from the germline sequence, so it may reflect a read error. The data stem from a study of tumor-infiltrating lymphocytes in primary liver carcinoma. Across the study: By surgical resection, the patients were treated for their primary liver carcinoma. Tumor lesions were T1-T3 N0M0 and spanned roughly 4 to 11 cm.

Germline DNA was also extracted, while the blood RNA originated from unsorted whole blood. Synthesis of TCR beta cDNA was carried out from approximately 0.55 ug total RNA with a constant-region primer. Amplification in three nested multiplex PCR rounds with slightly modified ARM-PCR gave rise to TCR beta libraries. Rounds one and two of PCR, each of roughly 11 cycles, were primed with TRBV1-TRBV30 forward primers and a C-beta reverse primer. TCRdb re-analysed the multiplex PCR reads in MiXCR, keeping a single row per CDR3 protein. Of approximately 320,000 distinct CDR3 sequences listed, roughly three fifths are singletons. The CDR3 has 13 residues. Germline loops: CDR1 MGHRA, CDR2 YSYEKL.

The chain employs TRBV4-1 and TRBJ1-5; D remains ambiguous. The receptor's source is a woman in her 30s with primary liver carcinoma and hepatitis B virus infection. Sequencing input: peripheral blood. The DNA for the CDR3 is TGCTCCAGCAGCCAATATGGCAATCAGCCCCAGCATTTT. Translation gives CSSSQYGNQPQHF.